This T cell receptor beta chain originates from a study of Graves' ophthalmopathy and Graves' hyperthyroidism. This clonotype came up a few times. Amplification targeted the TCR beta CDR3 regions, with RNA transcripts as the source material. Second-round multiplex PCR followed a first-round RT-PCR using HTBI primers. Each CDR3 protein gets one entry after TCRdb re-called the multiplex PCR reads with MiXCR. The sample consists of 1 million to 1.3 million distinct CDR3 sequences, 35% to 40% of them appearing once. The receptor was derived from an adult man with Graves' hyperthyroidism. The sample was peripheral blood or thyroid tissue (not recorded which).

This CDR3 is CASTMGTSGRFAQETQYF. The CDR3 nucleotides are TGTGCCAGCACCATGGGGACTAGCGGGAGATTTGCCCAAGAGACCCAGTACTTC. The chain links TRBV12-3 or TRBV12-4 to TRBJ2-5; 14 bases are a match to TRBD2. CDR3 size: 18 residues. V lost 7 bases and J lost 1; bases outside the gene matches: 11.